Listed below are T cell receptor beta chains from one sample, sequenced in a study of shared T cell receptors in the human thymus. TCRdb keeps only in-frame clones here, not all; method: immunoSEQ multiplex PCR. The data show 500,000 to 550,000 clones, with about 84% seen just once and less than 0.015% held by the top ten. The sample also formed part of further work on human thymus T cells.

The specimen was thymocytes. The receptors were sampled from a boy in the first two years of life with a congenital heart defect. The CDR3 runs from the conserved cysteine through the conserved F or W. D genes are given only for firm matches.

J: TRBJ2-7; V: TRBV7-9; D: TRBD1; CDR3: CASSSYRDREYEQYF; DNA: TGTGCCAGCAGTTCCTACCGGGACAGGGAATACGAGCAGTACTTC
J: TRBJ2-1; V: TRBV2; D: TRBD2; CDR3: CASSTGTSGRPDNEQFF; DNA: TGTGCCAGCAGTACTGGGACTAGCGGGAGACCCGACAATGAGCAGTTCTTC
J: TRBJ2-2; V: TRBV11-3; D: .; CDR3: CASSLSVGLNTGELFF; DNA: TGTGCCAGCAGCTTAAGCGTAGGACTTAACACCGGGGAGCTGTTTTTT
J: TRBJ2-1; V: TRBV27; D: TRBD2; CDR3: CASGLAGRNEQFF; DNA: TGTGCCAGCGGACTAGCGGGACGCAATGAGCAGTTCTTC
J: TRBJ1-4; V: TRBV15; D: .; CDR3: CATSSFGGGTNEKLFF; DNA: TGTGCCACCAGCAGCTTTGGGGGAGGAACTAATGAAAAACTGTTTTTT
J: TRBJ2-5; V: TRBV4-1; D: TRBD2; CDR3: CASSFRTSGQETQYF; DNA: TGCGCCAGCAGCTTCCGGACTAGCGGACAAGAGACCCAGTACTTC
J: TRBJ1-1; V: TRBV10-3; D: TRBD1; CDR3: CAIRETGCDAWAEAFF; DNA: TGTGCCATCAGGGAGACAGGGTGTGATGCTTGGGCTGAAGCTTTCTTT
J: TRBJ2-1; V: TRBV7-9; D: .; CDR3: CASSVGVYNEQFF; DNA: TGTGCCAGCAGCGTGGGAGTATACAATGAGCAGTTCTTC
J: TRBJ1-1; V: TRBV18; D: .; CDR3: CASSPPPGRRTEAFF; DNA: TGTGCCAGCTCACCACCTCCAGGGAGGCGCACTGAAGCTTTCTTT
J: TRBJ2-1; V: TRBV27; D: TRBD1; CDR3: CASQPPTGTGGGEQFF; DNA: TGTGCCAGCCAACCCCCTACCGGGACAGGGGGCGGTGAGCAGTTCTTC